This TCR beta chain was profiled in a study of cytomegalovirus exposure and HLA in healthy donors. The PCR had 60 Vbeta and 13 Jbeta primers. The method was immunoSEQ multiplex PCR; TCRdb's version includes in-frame clones alone and lacks a portion of them. This specimen shows 35,000 or so clones; the ten leading clones hold approximately 10%. Germline trimming cut 7 bases from V and 6 bases from J; bases unmatched to any gene: 12. CDR1 is LNHDA, CDR2 SQIVND, per germline (reference sequence). The CDR3 has 15 amino acids. The V gene is TRBV19, the J gene TRBJ2-3; 8 nucleotides line up with TRBD2. The specimen sequenced was PBMCs. This TCR derives from a man between 35 and 55 years old in good health and CMV-seropositive. In nucleotides, the CDR3 is TGTGCCAGTACTTCCACTAGCGGCTATCTGGATACGCAGTATTTT. Its translation is CASTSTSGYLDTQYF.